This TCR beta chain was profiled in a study of cytomegalovirus exposure and HLA in healthy donors. Unmatched junction bases numbered 4, after V lost 5 bases and J lost 4 bases. CDR3 size: 14 residues. Germline CDR1 is MNHEY and CDR2 is SMNVEV (reference sequence). PCR was performed using 60 Vbeta and 13 Jbeta primers. Generated by immunoSEQ multiplex PCR, the TCRdb table keeps only in-frame clones and is missing some. There are over 150,000 clones in the sample; around 84% occur only once, and 2.5% lies in the top ten. This receptor was identified in a man aged 25-40 years in good health and CMV-seropositive. This rearrangement joins TRBV27 to TRBJ2-1; 8 bases are shared with TRBD1. Sequencing was carried out using PBMCs. The CDR3 here is CASSLGTGYNEQFF. Here the CDR3 DNA reads TGTGCCAGCAGTCTAGGGACAGGTTACAATGAGCAGTTCTTC.